This T cell receptor beta chain originates from a study of blood T cell repertoires in COVID-19 (dated by TCRdb to the early 2020s). With regard to the full study: Collaborator samples came from the United States, Italy and Spain and covered acute and convalescent phases of COVID-19. HLA class I and class II types, where available, came from metadata supplied by the sample provider rather than from assay-based typing. The dataset comprised deeply sampled blood TCRbeta repertoires from subjects exposed to, actively infected with, or recovered from COVID-19. The material from the prospective study consisted of cDNA or gDNA derived from T cells, B-cell-depleted T cells, or PBMCs. Samples came from the ongoing ImmuneRACE study (first 160 participants) plus 1,254 subjects from 6 global collaborators. The repertoires were released in a freely available public database intended as a resource for research on the immune response to SARS-CoV-2. Sample metadata almost always included a de-identified subject ID, COVID-19 status, age in years and sex. Study-wide conclusions, independent of this receptor: The quantity of clinical and demographic metadata differed by source and by participant and was supplied without curation.

V was cut back by 6 bases and J by 7 bases, leaving a gap of 15 bases between them. CDR1 LNHDA and CDR2 SQIVND were looked up in the germline V gene (reference sequence). From the cysteine up to the phenylalanine, the CDR3 has a length of 13 residues. The kept DNA is CDR3 alone, 39 bases in frame from the first base. A note on this clone: Its cognate antigen has yet to be identified. Base qualities are not recorded, but no much larger clone differs from it by a single base.

The immunoSEQ Assay, a bias-controlled multiplex PCR, was used to amplify TCRbeta CDR3 regions from genomic DNA. The original methods were these. Nucleated cell counts per sample were estimated from amplification of reference gene primers within the assay. To quantify the absolute abundance of each unique TCRbeta CDR3 rearrangement, sequence reads were collapsed and filtered. For each sample, productive Simpson clonality was calculated as the square root of Simpson's diversity index over productive rearrangements. TCRdb's version of the immuneACCESS table is confined to in-frame rearrangements and falls short of the full clone set. An unresolved V gene accounts for under half of the shortfall where checked; the remainder is of unknown origin. The V and J calls and clone size were taken over from that table, and D and trimming were inferred from the DNA. The sample table shows 250,000 to 400,000 clones, and about 91% are seen once. The leading ten clones occupy about 1.5% of the sample.

One collaborating source in Seattle enrolled patients while the patients were actively infected and followed the patients over time throughout the course of disease. Whole blood was collected in K2EDTA tubes by collaborating institutions according to the institutions' own protocols. For TCRbeta analysis, collaborator samples were shipped as frozen whole blood, as isolated PBMCs, or as DNA extracted from either sample type. Recombination joined TRBV19 with TRBJ1-1; TRBD1 is a possible D gene, resting on 5 matching bases. The material sequenced was peripheral blood. The TCR sequence derives from a woman in her thirties with COVID-19, enrolled during active disease. In nucleotide form, the sequence is TGTGCCAGTAGGACGACAGCCAGTAATGAAGCTTTCTTT. The encoded protein is CASRTTASNEAFF.